These T cell receptor beta chains were read from a single sample in a study of neurological immune-mediated disorders. In TCRdb, the 5' RACE reads were re-called with MiXCR into one record per CDR3 protein. Of around 60,000 distinct CDR3 sequences listed, around 3.4% are singletons. Sequenced sample: PBMCs. These receptors came from an older woman with multiple sclerosis. CDR3s include the opening cysteine and the closing phenylalanine or tryptophan. A D gene is named only where the DNA matches it firmly. The size field reads how often the clone was seen (once, few, many) or a class if it is expanded.

V gene,J gene,clone size,D gene,CDR3 DNA,CDR3 protein
TRBV25-1,TRBJ1-3,many,.,TGTGCCAGCAGTGGGCTACAGGGTGGAAACACCATTAATTTT,CASSGLQGGNTINF
TRBV14,TRBJ2-6,many,.,TGTGCCAGCAGTCCAACGCAGTTCTCTGGGGCCAACGTCCTGACTTTC,CASSPTQFSGANVLTF
TRBV7-8,TRBJ2-5,many,TRBD2,TGTGCCAGCAGCTCGCAAAGACTAGCGGAGAAGTACCAAGAGACCCAGTACTTC,CASSSQRLAEKYQETQYF
TRBV11-2,TRBJ2-7,many,TRBD1,TGTGCCAGCAGCCAACAAGGACAGGTGGGATTGGGGGAGCAGTACTTC,CASSQQGQVGLGEQYF
TRBV3-1,TRBJ1-5,many,.,TGTGCCAGCAGCCAAGACAGTCGGATAGCGCCCCAGCATTTT,CASSQDSRIAPQHF
TRBV11-2,TRBJ2-7,many,.,TGTGCCAGCAGCTTAGACATCGGGGGCTACGAGCAGTACTTC,CASSLDIGGYEQYF
TRBV20-1,TRBJ1-2,many,.,TGCAGTGCTATTGACGAGGGGCGTAGCTATGGCTACACCTTC,CSAIDEGRSYGYTF
TRBV5-1,TRBJ2-5,many,.,TGCGCCAGCAGCTCGATCCAGGGTCAAGAGACCCAGTACTTC,CASSSIQGQETQYF
TRBV5-6,TRBJ2-5,many,.,TGTGCCAGCAGCCCCCACTCAGACCAAGAGACCCAGTACTTC,CASSPHSDQETQYF
TRBV5-1,TRBJ2-7,many,TRBD1,TGCGCCAGCAGACGTGCCGGGACAGCGAATTACGAGCAGTACTTC,CASRRAGTANYEQYF
TRBV5-1,TRBJ2-7,many,.,TGCGCCAGCAGCTTGGCGGGCGGAATCTACGAGCAGTACTTC,CASSLAGGIYEQYF
TRBV2,TRBJ2-1,many,.,TGTGCCAGCAGTGACTGGGGCTACAATGAGCAGTTCTTC,CASSDWGYNEQFF
TRBV6-6,TRBJ2-3,many,.,TGTGCCAGCGGATTGACCCGTGGCTCAGATACGCAGTATTTT,CASGLTRGSDTQYF
TRBV7-2,TRBJ2-2,many,.,TGTGCCAGCAGCTGGGGACGGACGAACACCGGGGAGCTGTTTTTT,CASSWGRTNTGELFF
TRBV20-1,TRBJ2-5,many,.,TGCGGAGGGAGGTCACTCCAAGAGACCCAGTACTTC,CGGRSLQETQYF
TRBV5-1,TRBJ1-5,many,TRBD1,TGCGCCAGCAGCATGACAGGGGGGGGGAATCAGCCCCAGCATTTT,CASSMTGGGNQPQHF
TRBV7-6,TRBJ2-3,many,TRBD2,TGTGCCAGCAGCTCCCGACTAGCGGGAAAAGATACGCAGTATTTT,CASSSRLAGKDTQYF
TRBV18,TRBJ1-2,many,.,TGTGCCAGCTCATCAACGGACAGCTGGTATGGCTACACCTTC,CASSSTDSWYGYTF
TRBV19,TRBJ1-1,many,.,TGTGCCAGCAGATATCACAGGGACACTGAAGCTTTCTTT,CASRYHRDTEAFF
TRBV20-1,TRBJ1-5,many,TRBD1,TGCAGTGCTAGAGATCCGGACAGGGGAACCAATCAGCCCCAGCATTTT,CSARDPDRGTNQPQHF
TRBV4-1,TRBJ1-4,many,.,TGCGCCAGCAGCCATAACTCGATGAGGAAACTGTTTTTT,CASSHNSMRKLFF